This is a list of T cell receptor beta chains from one sample in a study of T cell responses to AZD1222 COVID-19 vaccine. Data came from immunoSEQ multiplex PCR; TCRdb stores just in-frame clones and leaves some out. The sample contains roughly 97,000 clones, around nine tenths of which appear only once. The starting material was peripheral blood, obtained on day 0 of AZD1222 vaccination. The receptors stem from an adult in good health. Each CDR3 is given with its conserved first and last residue. A D gene is named only where the DNA matches it firmly. The listing skips clone size in some rows; elsewhere it reads once, few, many or a size class.

CDR3: CAWSAGPNEKLFF
DNA: TGTGCCTGGAGTGCAGGGCCTAATGAAAAACTGTTTTTT
size: .
V: TRBV30
J: TRBJ1-4
D: .

CDR3: CASSFSGQGASGYTF
DNA: TGTGCCAGCAGCTTTTCGGGACAGGGGGCGTCGGGCTACACCTTC
size: .
V: TRBV7-9
J: TRBJ1-2
D: TRBD1

CDR3: CASSPRLGNYGYTF
DNA: TGTGCCAGCAGCCCACGACTGGGCAACTATGGCTACACCTTC
size: .
V: TRBV3-1/TRBV3-2
J: TRBJ1-2
D: .

CDR3: CASSYSGTDYEQYF
DNA: TGTGCCAGCAGTTACTCGGGGACAGATTACGAGCAGTACTTC
size: .
V: TRBV6-5
J: TRBJ2-7
D: TRBD1

CDR3: CASSLSPGGGNQPQHF
DNA: TGTGCCAGCAGTTTAAGCCCTGGGGGGGGGAATCAGCCCCAGCATTTT
size: few
V: TRBV27
J: TRBJ1-5
D: .

CDR3: CASSVMSLSGGTNTGELFF
DNA: TGTGCCAGCAGCGTAATGTCCCTGTCCGGAGGGACGAACACCGGGGAGCTGTTTTTT
size: few
V: TRBV9
J: TRBJ2-2
D: .

CDR3: CASRGAFNEQFF
DNA: TGTGCCAGCAGGGGGGCTTTTAATGAGCAGTTCTTC
size: .
V: TRBV12-3/TRBV12-4
J: TRBJ2-1
D: .

CDR3: CASSVGETNEKLFF
DNA: TGTGCCAGCAGCGTAGGCGAGACAAATGAAAAACTGTTTTTT
size: .
V: TRBV9
J: TRBJ1-4
D: .

CDR3: CASTIYRDSNQPQHF
DNA: TGTGCCAGCACCATATACCGGGACAGTAATCAGCCCCAGCATTTT
size: .
V: TRBV5-8
J: TRBJ1-5
D: TRBD1

CDR3: CASVSDNYEQYF
DNA: TGTGCTAGTGTTTCAGACAACTACGAGCAGTACTTC
size: few
V: TRBV12-5
J: TRBJ2-7
D: .

CDR3: CASSQDPGQARGYTF
DNA: TGCGCCAGCAGCCAAGATCCGGGACAGGCCCGAGGCTACACCTTC
size: .
V: TRBV4-1
J: TRBJ1-2
D: TRBD1

CDR3: CASSFRTGGTDTQYF
DNA: TGTGCCAGCAGCTTTCGAACAGGAGGCACAGATACGCAGTATTTT
size: .
V: TRBV7-2
J: TRBJ2-3
D: .

CDR3: CASSSMGGPADTQYF
DNA: TGTGCCAGCAGCTCGATGGGGGGGCCGGCAGATACGCAGTATTTT
size: .
V: TRBV5-8
J: TRBJ2-3
D: .

CDR3: CASSNAPQANNEQFF
DNA: TGTGCCAGCAGCAACGCCCCCCAAGCGAACAATGAGCAGTTCTTC
size: .
V: TRBV21-1
J: TRBJ2-1
D: .

CDR3: CASSSGLEPQHF
DNA: TGTGCCAGCAGCTCGGGGCTTGAGCCCCAGCATTTT
size: .
V: TRBV6-6
J: TRBJ1-5
D: .

CDR3: CASRGGYSSEQYF
DNA: TGTGCCAGCAGGGGCGGGTATTCCTCCGAGCAGTACTTC
size: medium-sized
V: TRBV7-9
J: TRBJ2-7
D: .

CDR3: CAWARAVGDTQYF
DNA: TGTGCCTGGGCTAGGGCAGTAGGAGATACGCAGTATTTT
size: once
V: TRBV30
J: TRBJ2-3
D: .

CDR3: CASSYSRKETQYF
DNA: TGTGCCAGCAGTTACTCGAGGAAAGAGACCCAGTACTTC
size: .
V: TRBV6-5
J: TRBJ2-5
D: .

CDR3: CASSLPDGLYEQYF
DNA: TGTGCCAGCAGCTTACCGGACGGACTTTACGAGCAGTACTTC
size: .
V: TRBV5-6
J: TRBJ2-7
D: .

CDR3: CASSREDRENTEAFF
DNA: TGTGCCAGCAGCAGAGAGGACAGGGAAAACACTGAAGCTTTCTTT
size: .
V: TRBV3-1/TRBV3-2
J: TRBJ1-1
D: TRBD1

CDR3: CASSLDNFYGYTF
DNA: TGCGCCAGCAGCTTAGACAATTTCTATGGCTACACCTTC
size: .
V: TRBV5-1
J: TRBJ1-2
D: .

CDR3: CSASLAGGLDEQFF
DNA: TGCAGTGCTAGTCTAGCGGGGGGGCTGGATGAGCAGTTCTTC
size: .
V: TRBV20-1
J: TRBJ2-1
D: TRBD2

CDR3: CASSISSTYSNQPQHF
DNA: TGTGCCAGTAGTATCTCTTCCACTTATAGCAATCAGCCCCAGCATTTT
size: .
V: TRBV19
J: TRBJ1-5
D: .

CDR3: CASSEAAAALVF
DNA: TGTGCCAGTAGTGAAGCCGCGGCAGCCCTAGTCTTT
size: .
V: TRBV19
J: TRBJ1-3
D: .

CDR3: CASSFAGWDEKLFF
DNA: TGTGCCAGTAGTTTCGCAGGGTGGGATGAAAAACTGTTTTTT
size: .
V: TRBV19
J: TRBJ1-4
D: .

CDR3: CASGWGAGRAEAFF
DNA: TGTGCCAGCGGTTGGGGGGCGGGCAGAGCTGAAGCTTTCTTT
size: few
V: TRBV28
J: TRBJ1-1
D: .

CDR3: CASSQERGGAYNEQFF
DNA: TGCGCCAGCAGCCAGGAACGTGGGGGGGCCTACAATGAGCAGTTCTTC
size: once
V: TRBV4-1
J: TRBJ2-1
D: TRBD2

CDR3: CAISESTGTLYEQYF
DNA: TGTGCCATCAGTGAGTCGACCGGGACCCTTTACGAGCAGTACTTC
size: .
V: TRBV10-3
J: TRBJ2-7
D: .

CDR3: CASSLGGAITDTQYF
DNA: TGTGCCAGCAGCTTGGGGGGAGCGATCACAGATACGCAGTATTTT
size: .
V: TRBV5-4
J: TRBJ2-3
D: .

CDR3: CASSFGGTEGYGYTF
DNA: TGTGCCAGCAGTTTCGGGGGGACGGAGGGCTATGGCTACACCTTC
size: .
V: TRBV27
J: TRBJ1-2
D: .

CDR3: CASSPDSANVLTF
DNA: TGTGCCAGCAGCCCGGACAGTGCCAACGTCCTGACTTTC
size: .
V: TRBV12-3/TRBV12-4
J: TRBJ2-6
D: .

CDR3: CASSPALTSYNYGYTF
DNA: TGTGCCAGCAGTCCTGCCCTCACCTCCTATAACTATGGCTACACCTTC
size: .
V: TRBV6-6
J: TRBJ1-2
D: .

CDR3: CASSRLVAETQYF
DNA: TGTGCCAGCAGTCGACTAGTGGCAGAGACCCAGTACTTC
size: .
V: TRBV6-5
J: TRBJ2-5
D: .

CDR3: CATSVTGAPGNTIYF
DNA: TGTGCCACCTCTGTGACAGGGGCCCCTGGAAACACCATATATTTT
size: .
V: TRBV6-5
J: TRBJ1-3
D: TRBD1

CDR3: CASKRWETQYF
DNA: TGTGCCAGCAAAAGATGGGAGACCCAGTACTTC
size: .
V: TRBV12-3/TRBV12-4
J: TRBJ2-5
D: .

CDR3: CASSGGGPQHF
DNA: TGTGCCAGCAGTGGAGGGGGACCCCAGCATTTT
size: .
V: TRBV6-4
J: TRBJ1-5
D: .

CDR3: CASSVQGAVSVKRNTEAFF
DNA: TGCGCCAGCAGTGTCCAGGGGGCGGTATCGGTAAAAAGGAACACTGAAGCTTTCTTT
size: .
V: TRBV10-1
J: TRBJ1-1
D: TRBD1

CDR3: CASSPPDRASKNIQYF
DNA: TGTGCCAGCAGCCCACCCGACAGGGCATCCAAAAACATTCAGTACTTC
size: .
V: TRBV7-9
J: TRBJ2-4
D: TRBD1

CDR3: CASSLGARVKKDNSNQPQHF
DNA: TGTGCCAGCAGCTTGGGCGCCAGGGTGAAGAAGGACAATAGCAATCAGCCCCAGCATTTT
size: once
V: TRBV5-4
J: TRBJ1-5
D: .

CDR3: CASSATGTANYGYTF
DNA: TGTGCCAGCAGCGCAACCGGGACCGCCAACTATGGCTACACCTTC
size: .
V: TRBV9
J: TRBJ1-2
D: .

CDR3: CASSFNGYTF
DNA: TGTGCCAGCAGTTTCAACGGCTACACCTTC
size: .
V: TRBV28
J: TRBJ1-2
D: .

CDR3: CASSEVPEGTGETQYF
DNA: TGTGCCAGCAGTGAAGTGCCGGAGGGGACGGGGGAGACCCAGTACTTC
size: .
V: TRBV2
J: TRBJ2-5
D: .

CDR3: CASSQVDSSTDTQYF
DNA: TGTGCCAGCAGCCAAGTCGACTCTAGCACAGATACGCAGTATTTT
size: .
V: TRBV4-2
J: TRBJ2-3
D: .

CDR3: CASSLNGGSNQPQHF
DNA: TGTGCCAGCAGCTTAAATGGGGGGAGCAATCAGCCCCAGCATTTT
size: .
V: TRBV7-9
J: TRBJ1-5
D: .

CDR3: CASTVPGETQYF
DNA: TGTGCCAGCACGGTGCCAGGGGAGACCCAGTACTTC
size: .
V: TRBV12-3/TRBV12-4
J: TRBJ2-5
D: .

CDR3: CASSRTDSGNTIYF
DNA: TGTGCCAGCAGCCGGACAGACTCTGGAAACACCATATATTTT
size: .
V: TRBV3-1/TRBV3-2
J: TRBJ1-3
D: .

CDR3: CASSRKGSVGTQYF
DNA: TGTGCCAGCAGCCGGAAGGGTTCGGTTGGTACGCAGTATTTT
size: once
V: TRBV3-1/TRBV3-2
J: TRBJ2-3
D: .

CDR3: CASSAYTEAFF
DNA: TGTGCCAGCTCTGCCTACACTGAAGCTTTCTTT
size: once
V: TRBV6-5
J: TRBJ1-1
D: .

CDR3: CASSIVLGDRGNTEAFF
DNA: TGTGCCAGTAGTATTGTACTTGGGGACAGGGGAAACACTGAAGCTTTCTTT
size: .
V: TRBV19
J: TRBJ1-1
D: TRBD1

CDR3: CAWSGTGGLETQYF
DNA: TGTGCCTGGAGTGGGACAGGGGGCCTGGAGACCCAGTACTTC
size: .
V: TRBV30
J: TRBJ2-5
D: TRBD1

CDR3: CASRRLATSTDTQYF
DNA: TGTGCCAGCCGAAGACTAGCGACTAGCACAGATACGCAGTATTTT
size: .
V: TRBV6-5
J: TRBJ2-3
D: TRBD2

CDR3: CASSAGTSASQYF
DNA: TGTGCCAGCAGCGCCGGGACTAGTGCGTCGCAGTACTTC
size: .
V: TRBV11-3
J: TRBJ2-7
D: TRBD2